This T cell receptor beta chain was identified during a study of T cell repertoires in cytomegalovirus infection. Study findings and constraints: Of the TCR beta families, the public ones yielded a cumulative frequency that identified carriers of CMV plus the relevant HLA.

This clonotype has only a few counts. Its antigen remains unknown. TCRdb recomputed calls from the reads with MiXCR, one row per CDR3 protein. The table includes roughly 500,000 distinct CDR3 sequences, more than 15% detected once. Germline CDR1 is SGHRS and CDR2 is YFSETQ. This CDR3 is 16 amino acids long. V was trimmed by 2 bases and J by 9 bases, leaving 21 bases between them. The TCR sequence derives from a human donor in good health (CMV status not recorded). Some clones in this sample may be carry-over from other donors' samples. The sequencing sample was made of CD8+ T cells from PBMCs. This sequence joins TRBV5-1 and TRBJ2-1; D is possibly TRBD2 (7 bases). The CDR3 nucleotides read TGCGCCAGCAGCTTCCTAGAGGGGGGGGTACAAGGTGAGCAGTTCTTC. It codes for CASSFLEGGVQGEQFF.